The sequence of this TCR beta chain was determined in a study of blood T cell repertoires in COVID-19. Only in-frame clones appear in the TCRdb table, and some are missing; sequencing was by immunoSEQ multiplex PCR. The sample contains approximately 160,000 clones, about 81% of which appear only once. This clone has more than one count but fewer than ten. The origin of this receptor is a human donor in a cohort sampled during active COVID-19. The specimen was peripheral blood.

In nucleotides, the CDR3 is TGTGCCAGCAGTATCGGGGTAGCGGCTGAAGCTTTCTTT. Its protein is CASSIGVAAEAFF. This chain joins TRBV6-5 and TRBJ1-1; D is ambiguous. The germline V and J ends were trimmed by 5 bases and 6 bases, with 13 bases remaining between them. The germline V gene encodes CDR1 MNHEY and CDR2 SVGAGI. The CDR3 totals 13 residues.